The subject of this entry is one TCR beta chain. The antigen is undetermined. This sample stems from a study of OX40 agonist ivuxolimab in advanced cancers. This CDR3 has 15 residues. The ends lost 6 bases at V and 4 bases at J; junction bases unmatched: 11. The V gene's germline CDR1 is KGHSH and CDR2 LQKENI. General study points: Partial responders at 0.1-3.0 mg/kg had among the lowest clonal expansion. There were, on average, more expanded clones in CD8+ T cells than in CD4+. By week 6 at 0.1 to 3.0 mg/kg, blood CD4+ and CD8+ T cells had expanded clonally.

The table came from immunoSEQ multiplex PCR; TCRdb's copy has only in-frame clones and leaves some out. The sample gives about 64,000 clones, around 84% of which show up once; 3% is in the top ten. The material was CD4+ or CD8+ T cells sorted from blood, obtained in a trial of the OX40 agonist ivuxolimab. This chain joins TRBV18 and TRBJ2-7; 8 bases map to TRBD2. The sequence derives from an adult with an advanced solid tumor such as melanoma, head and neck, liver or kidney cancer. In nucleotides, the CDR3 is TGTGCCAGCTCCCCAGCCCGCGGGAGGAGATACGAGCAGTACTTC. Protein: CASSPARGRRYEQYF.